This T cell receptor (beta chain) was sequenced for a study of blood T cell repertoires in COVID-19. As for the study in general: Spain, Italy and the United States supplied samples that represented acute and convalescent COVID-19. T cells, B-cell-depleted T cells, or PBMCs supplied cDNA or gDNA.

This clone was detected once. The ends were cut back, 4 bases at V and 9 bases at J, with 25 bases in the middle. The CDR3 contains 17 residues. The germline CDR1 and CDR2 sequences are MDHEN and SYDVKM. Patients from Seattle were sampled longitudinally, starting during active infection. Per the study methods: It was from reference gene primer amplification that nucleated cell counts were estimated. Produced via immunoSEQ multiplex PCR; TCRdb's table is partial and in-frame only. V, J and clone size reflect that table, while D and trimming were determined from the DNA. The repertoire holds 200,000 to 300,000 clones, with around 87% as singletons.

The receptor comes from a woman in her sixties or seventies with COVID-19, enrolled during active disease. This rearrangement joins TRBV28 to TRBJ2-1, with D tentatively TRBD2 (5 bases). The sample comprised peripheral blood. In DNA, the CDR3 is TGTGCCAGCAGTTCCCTCGGAGCGATCCCGGCTGAGGGTGAGCAGTTCTTC. The encoded protein is CASSSLGAIPAEGEQFF.